A selection of T cell receptor beta chains follows, all from one sample in a study of identical twins. TCRdb called the 5' RACE reads again in MiXCR, with one record for every CDR3 protein. The data show under 350,000 distinct CDR3 sequences, just under 9.5% seen once. The sample also formed part of further work on yellow fever vaccine responses in identical twins.

The sequenced sample consisted of CD8+ T cells sorted from blood. These receptors came from a woman aged 18-29 years in good health. CDR3s include the opening cysteine and the closing phenylalanine or tryptophan. A D gene is named only where the DNA matches it firmly. Where a row states a size, it is once, few, many or the class of an expanded clone; other rows omit it.

v_gene: TRBV12-3/TRBV12-4; abundance: many; d_gene: TRBD2; j_gene: TRBJ2-3; CDR3aa: CASGGGADTQYF; CDR3nt: TGTGCCAGCGGCGGGGGGGCTGATACGCAGTATTTT
v_gene: TRBV6-1; abundance: .; d_gene: .; j_gene: TRBJ2-7; CDR3aa: CASRPLDSLEQYF; CDR3nt: TGTGCCAGCAGACCCCTGGACAGCCTGGAGCAGTACTTC
v_gene: TRBV20-1; abundance: .; d_gene: .; j_gene: TRBJ2-1; CDR3aa: CSATAPSGAWDEQFF; CDR3nt: TGCAGTGCGACGGCCCCGTCGGGCGCGTGGGATGAGCAGTTCTTC
v_gene: TRBV28; abundance: many; d_gene: .; j_gene: TRBJ2-7; CDR3aa: CASRFGDGTPYEQYF; CDR3nt: TGTGCCAGCAGGTTCGGCGACGGGACACCATACGAGCAGTACTTC
v_gene: TRBV28; abundance: .; d_gene: .; j_gene: TRBJ2-7; CDR3aa: CASSFLPGQDYEQYF; CDR3nt: TGTGCCAGCAGTTTCCTCCCGGGACAAGATTACGAGCAGTACTTC
v_gene: TRBV6-4; abundance: many; d_gene: TRBD1; j_gene: TRBJ2-2; CDR3aa: CASSETGLDTGELFF; CDR3nt: TGTGCCAGCAGTGAGACAGGGTTGGACACCGGGGAGCTGTTTTTT
v_gene: TRBV5-1; abundance: many; d_gene: TRBD1; j_gene: TRBJ2-7; CDR3aa: CASSTWTGSHYEQYF; CDR3nt: TGCGCCAGCAGCACCTGGACAGGATCCCACTACGAGCAGTACTTC
v_gene: TRBV13; abundance: few; d_gene: TRBD1; j_gene: TRBJ2-7; CDR3aa: CASSYGQEEDF; CDR3nt: TGTGCCAGCAGCTATGGACAGGAAGAGGACTTC
v_gene: TRBV25-1; abundance: .; d_gene: .; j_gene: TRBJ2-7; CDR3aa: CASSDRGLREQYF; CDR3nt: TGTGCCAGCAGTGATAGGGGTCTACGCGAGCAGTACTTC
v_gene: TRBV4-3; abundance: .; d_gene: TRBD2; j_gene: TRBJ2-7; CDR3aa: CASSQDHGTSGGYEQYF; CDR3nt: TGCGCCAGCAGCCAGGACCACGGGACTAGCGGGGGCTACGAGCAGTACTTC
v_gene: TRBV7-9; abundance: many; d_gene: .; j_gene: TRBJ1-1; CDR3aa: CASSPGRSEAFF; CDR3nt: TGTGCCAGCAGCCCAGGGAGGAGTGAAGCTTTCTTT
v_gene: TRBV4-1; abundance: many; d_gene: .; j_gene: TRBJ2-5; CDR3aa: CASSQTGFGETQYF; CDR3nt: TGCGCCAGCAGCCAAACAGGGTTCGGAGAGACCCAGTACTTC
v_gene: TRBV7-9; abundance: few; d_gene: .; j_gene: TRBJ2-5; CDR3aa: CASSSGFQETQYF; CDR3nt: TGTGCCAGCAGCTCGGGATTCCAAGAGACCCAGTACTTC
v_gene: TRBV10-3; abundance: many; d_gene: .; j_gene: TRBJ2-2; CDR3aa: CAISESRQDPNTGELFF; CDR3nt: TGTGCCATCAGTGAGTCCCGACAGGACCCTAACACCGGGGAGCTGTTTTTT
v_gene: TRBV19; abundance: few; d_gene: .; j_gene: TRBJ2-7; CDR3aa: CASSGVVGLNYEQYF; CDR3nt: TGTGCCAGTAGCGGCGTTGTGGGTCTGAACTACGAGCAGTACTTC
v_gene: TRBV25-1; abundance: many; d_gene: TRBD2; j_gene: TRBJ2-7; CDR3aa: CASRIAGALEQYF; CDR3nt: TGTGCCAGCAGAATAGCGGGAGCCCTCGAGCAGTACTTC
v_gene: TRBV7-9; abundance: few; d_gene: TRBD1; j_gene: TRBJ2-7; CDR3aa: CASSLVPGQGAYEQYF; CDR3nt: TGTGCCAGCAGCTTAGTCCCGGGACAGGGGGCCTACGAGCAGTACTTC
v_gene: TRBV12-3/TRBV12-4; abundance: .; d_gene: .; j_gene: TRBJ1-1; CDR3aa: CASSFSIGTEAFF; CDR3nt: TGTGCCAGCAGTTTTAGTATAGGCACTGAAGCTTTCTTT
v_gene: TRBV3-1; abundance: few; d_gene: .; j_gene: TRBJ2-3; CDR3aa: CASSPYGGTDTQYF; CDR3nt: TGTGCCAGCAGCCCATACGGCGGCACAGATACGCAGTATTTT
v_gene: TRBV28; abundance: .; d_gene: TRBD1; j_gene: TRBJ2-7; CDR3aa: CASSVRDRVFYEQYF; CDR3nt: TGTGCCAGCAGTGTCCGGGACAGGGTTTTCTACGAGCAGTACTTC
v_gene: TRBV24-1; abundance: .; d_gene: .; j_gene: TRBJ1-2; CDR3aa: CATSDSQGNGYTF; CDR3nt: TGTGCCACCAGTGATTCCCAGGGGAATGGCTACACCTTC
v_gene: TRBV24-1; abundance: few; d_gene: TRBD1; j_gene: TRBJ1-5; CDR3aa: CATSDSPGQGDQPQHF; CDR3nt: TGTGCCACCAGTGATTCTCCGGGACAGGGGGATCAGCCCCAGCATTTT
v_gene: TRBV29-1; abundance: .; d_gene: .; j_gene: TRBJ2-1; CDR3aa: CSGGRVADNEQFF; CDR3nt: TGCAGCGGGGGCCGGGTAGCGGACAATGAGCAGTTCTTC
v_gene: TRBV28; abundance: .; d_gene: .; j_gene: TRBJ2-7; CDR3aa: CASSPSRIEQYF; CDR3nt: TGTGCCAGCAGCCCATCGCGGATCGAGCAGTACTTC
v_gene: TRBV27; abundance: many; d_gene: .; j_gene: TRBJ1-2; CDR3aa: CASSLSALDGYTF; CDR3nt: TGTGCCAGCAGTTTATCGGCCCTGGATGGCTACACCTTC
v_gene: TRBV6-6; abundance: .; d_gene: .; j_gene: TRBJ1-1; CDR3aa: CATFPLQKTEAFF; CDR3nt: TGTGCCACCTTCCCCCTACAAAAGACTGAAGCTTTCTTT
v_gene: TRBV7-6; abundance: many; d_gene: .; j_gene: TRBJ2-7; CDR3aa: CASSLVAYYEQYF; CDR3nt: TGTGCCAGCAGCTTAGTAGCTTATTACGAGCAGTACTTC
v_gene: TRBV20-1; abundance: few; d_gene: .; j_gene: TRBJ2-7; CDR3aa: CSASLVLGSYEQYF; CDR3nt: TGCAGTGCTAGCTTGGTGCTAGGGTCCTACGAGCAGTACTTC
v_gene: TRBV13; abundance: few; d_gene: .; j_gene: TRBJ2-5; CDR3aa: CASKGHQGSEETQYF; CDR3nt: TGTGCCAGCAAAGGTCATCAGGGGTCGGAGGAGACCCAGTACTTC
v_gene: TRBV5-5; abundance: many; d_gene: .; j_gene: TRBJ2-1; CDR3aa: CASAIGGGYNEQFF; CDR3nt: TGTGCCAGCGCCATAGGGGGGGGCTACAATGAGCAGTTCTTC
v_gene: TRBV4-1; abundance: few; d_gene: .; j_gene: TRBJ2-7; CDR3aa: CASSQDEEGRSPYEQYF; CDR3nt: TGCGCCAGCAGCCAAGATGAAGAGGGCCGCTCGCCCTACGAGCAGTACTTC
v_gene: TRBV11-3; abundance: .; d_gene: .; j_gene: TRBJ2-7; CDR3aa: CASSLEVSGEQYF; CDR3nt: TGTGCCAGCAGCTTAGAGGTTAGCGGCGAGCAGTACTTC
v_gene: TRBV5-6; abundance: .; d_gene: .; j_gene: TRBJ2-3; CDR3aa: CASSLEGWTDTQYF; CDR3nt: TGTGCCAGCAGCTTGGAAGGTTGGACAGATACGCAGTATTTT
v_gene: TRBV11-2; abundance: .; d_gene: .; j_gene: TRBJ2-1; CDR3aa: CASSFSGNSYNEQFF; CDR3nt: TGTGCCAGCAGTTTTAGTGGGAACTCCTACAATGAGCAGTTCTTC
v_gene: TRBV5-1; abundance: many; d_gene: .; j_gene: TRBJ1-4; CDR3aa: CASSLAVWDGENEKLFF; CDR3nt: TGCGCCAGCAGCTTGGCGGTGTGGGACGGGGAAAATGAAAAACTGTTTTTT
v_gene: TRBV5-1; abundance: many; d_gene: .; j_gene: TRBJ2-5; CDR3aa: CASIKSPSGQEYPHF; CDR3nt: TGCGCCAGCATCAAATCACCCTCGGGGCAGGAATACCCTCACTTC
v_gene: TRBV15; abundance: few; d_gene: .; j_gene: TRBJ2-7; CDR3aa: CATSRGLQLDRTSYEQYF; CDR3nt: TGTGCCACCAGCAGAGGTCTCCAACTAGACAGGACGTCCTACGAGCAGTACTTC
v_gene: TRBV7-6; abundance: .; d_gene: TRBD1; j_gene: TRBJ2-2; CDR3aa: CASSITGATNTGELFF; CDR3nt: TGTGCCAGCAGCATAACAGGGGCCACGAACACCGGGGAGCTGTTTTTT
v_gene: TRBV6-5; abundance: few; d_gene: .; j_gene: TRBJ1-1; CDR3aa: CASSYSAGAVTEAFF; CDR3nt: TGTGCCAGCAGTTACTCTGCAGGGGCGGTCACTGAAGCTTTCTTT
v_gene: TRBV7-9; abundance: few; d_gene: .; j_gene: TRBJ2-3; CDR3aa: CASSRMETDTQYF; CDR3nt: TGTGCCAGCAGCCGCATGGAGACAGATACGCAGTATTTT
v_gene: TRBV12-3/TRBV12-4; abundance: many; d_gene: TRBD1; j_gene: TRBJ1-1; CDR3aa: CASSLVDRGATEAFF; CDR3nt: TGTGCCAGCAGTTTAGTTGACAGGGGGGCCACTGAAGCTTTCTTT
v_gene: TRBV11-2; abundance: many; d_gene: .; j_gene: TRBJ2-1; CDR3aa: CASSPNLASSYNEQFF; CDR3nt: TGTGCCAGCAGCCCTAACCTCGCGAGCTCCTACAATGAGCAGTTCTTC
v_gene: TRBV10-3; abundance: many; d_gene: TRBD2; j_gene: TRBJ2-3; CDR3aa: CAISEVSGGDTDTQYF; CDR3nt: TGTGCCATCAGTGAGGTTAGCGGGGGAGACACAGATACGCAGTACTTT
v_gene: TRBV6-5; abundance: .; d_gene: .; j_gene: TRBJ2-7; CDR3aa: CASSYSQGPYEQYF; CDR3nt: TGTGCCAGCAGTTACTCGCAGGGTCCCTACGAGCAGTACTTC
v_gene: TRBV5-1; abundance: many; d_gene: TRBD1; j_gene: TRBJ1-5; CDR3aa: CASSVGQTNQPQHF; CDR3nt: TGCGCCAGCAGCGTGGGACAGACTAATCAGCCCCAGCATTTT
v_gene: TRBV15; abundance: .; d_gene: TRBD1; j_gene: TRBJ1-4; CDR3aa: CATSTHRGANEKLFF; CDR3nt: TGTGCCACCAGCACACACAGGGGGGCTAATGAAAAACTGTTTTTT
v_gene: TRBV7-8; abundance: .; d_gene: TRBD2; j_gene: TRBJ2-7; CDR3aa: CASSSGPRGGLADYEQYF; CDR3nt: TGTGCCAGCAGCTCGGGCCCCAGGGGGGGACTAGCGGACTACGAGCAGTACTTC
v_gene: TRBV7-9; abundance: .; d_gene: .; j_gene: TRBJ2-4; CDR3aa: CASSRRLAKNIQYF; CDR3nt: TGTGCCAGCAGCCGCCGGTTAGCCAAAAACATTCAGTACTTC
v_gene: TRBV7-8; abundance: few; d_gene: .; j_gene: TRBJ2-7; CDR3aa: CASSQRPTLSSYEQYF; CDR3nt: TGTGCCAGCAGCCAAAGGCCGACACTCAGCTCCTACGAGCAGTACTTC
v_gene: TRBV29-1; abundance: many; d_gene: .; j_gene: TRBJ2-7; CDR3aa: CSVEGSLGERTYEQYF; CDR3nt: TGCAGCGTTGAAGGGTCCCTGGGGGAGAGGACGTACGAGCAGTACTTC
v_gene: TRBV6-1; abundance: few; d_gene: .; j_gene: TRBJ2-1; CDR3aa: CASSGPGRGGQPYNEQFF; CDR3nt: TGTGCCAGCAGCGGACCGGGGCGGGGAGGACAACCCTACAATGAGCAGTTCTTC
v_gene: TRBV4-3; abundance: many; d_gene: .; j_gene: TRBJ2-7; CDR3aa: CASSQARNYEQYF; CDR3nt: TGCGCCAGCAGCCAAGCTCGGAACTACGAGCAGTACTTC
v_gene: TRBV7-2; abundance: .; d_gene: TRBD2; j_gene: TRBJ2-3; CDR3aa: CASSLPGGADDTQYF; CDR3nt: TGTGCCAGCAGCTTACCCGGGGGGGCCGATGATACGCAGTATTTT
v_gene: TRBV15; abundance: .; d_gene: .; j_gene: TRBJ2-2; CDR3aa: CATKLGDLNTGELFF; CDR3nt: TGTGCCACTAAACTCGGGGACTTGAACACCGGGGAGCTGTTTTTT
v_gene: TRBV27; abundance: .; d_gene: .; j_gene: TRBJ2-7; CDR3aa: CASTSRAGYYEQYF; CDR3nt: TGTGCCAGCACCTCCCGAGCAGGGTACTACGAGCAGTACTTC